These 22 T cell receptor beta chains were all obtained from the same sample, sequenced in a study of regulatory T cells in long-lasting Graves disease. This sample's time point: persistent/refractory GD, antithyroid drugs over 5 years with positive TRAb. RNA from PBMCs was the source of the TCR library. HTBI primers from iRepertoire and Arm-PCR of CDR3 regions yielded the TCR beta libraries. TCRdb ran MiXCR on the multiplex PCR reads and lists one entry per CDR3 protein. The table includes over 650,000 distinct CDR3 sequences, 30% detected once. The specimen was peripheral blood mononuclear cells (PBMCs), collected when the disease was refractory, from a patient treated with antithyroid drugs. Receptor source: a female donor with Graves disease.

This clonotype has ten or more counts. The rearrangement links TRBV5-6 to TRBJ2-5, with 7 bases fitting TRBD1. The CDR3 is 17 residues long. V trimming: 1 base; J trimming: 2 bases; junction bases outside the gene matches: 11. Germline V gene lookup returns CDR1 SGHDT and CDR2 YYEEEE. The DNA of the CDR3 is TGTGCCAGCAGCTTGAAGTACCGGGACAGTCTGCAAGAGACCCAGTACTTC. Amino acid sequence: CASSLKYRDSLQETQYF. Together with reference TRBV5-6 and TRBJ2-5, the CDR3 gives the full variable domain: DAGVTQSPTHLIKTRGQQVTLRCSPKSGHDTVSWYQQALGQGPQFIFQYYEEEERQRGNFPDRFSGHQFPNYSSELNVNALLLGDSALYLCASSLKYRDSLQETQYFGPGTRLLVL.

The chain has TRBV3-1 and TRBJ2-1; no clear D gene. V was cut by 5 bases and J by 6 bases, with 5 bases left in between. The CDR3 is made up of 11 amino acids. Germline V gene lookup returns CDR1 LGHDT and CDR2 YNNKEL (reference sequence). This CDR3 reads CASSRRNEQFF. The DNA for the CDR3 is TGTGCCAGCAGCAGACGCAATGAGCAGTTCTTC.

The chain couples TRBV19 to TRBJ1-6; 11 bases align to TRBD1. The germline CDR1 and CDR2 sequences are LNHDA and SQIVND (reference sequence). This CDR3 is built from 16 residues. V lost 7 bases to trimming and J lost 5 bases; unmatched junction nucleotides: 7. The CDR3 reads CASTRRTGGNNSPLHF. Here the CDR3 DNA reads TGTGCCAGTACCCGCCGGACAGGGGGCAATAATTCACCCCTCCACTTT.

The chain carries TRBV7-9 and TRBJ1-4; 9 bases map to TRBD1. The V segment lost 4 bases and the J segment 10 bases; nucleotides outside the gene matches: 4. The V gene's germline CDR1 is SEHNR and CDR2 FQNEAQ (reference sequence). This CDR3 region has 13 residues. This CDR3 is CASSSPTGGKLFF. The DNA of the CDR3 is TGTGCCAGCAGCTCGCCGACAGGGGGAAAACTGTTTTTT.

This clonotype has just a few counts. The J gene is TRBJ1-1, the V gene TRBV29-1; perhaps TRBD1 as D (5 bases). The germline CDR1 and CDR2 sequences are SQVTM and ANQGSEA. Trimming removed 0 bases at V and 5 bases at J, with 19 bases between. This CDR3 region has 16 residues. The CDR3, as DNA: TGCAGCGTTGAAGATTCACGTACCCGCCGGGGGACTGAAGCTTTCTTT. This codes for CSVEDSRTRRGTEAFF.

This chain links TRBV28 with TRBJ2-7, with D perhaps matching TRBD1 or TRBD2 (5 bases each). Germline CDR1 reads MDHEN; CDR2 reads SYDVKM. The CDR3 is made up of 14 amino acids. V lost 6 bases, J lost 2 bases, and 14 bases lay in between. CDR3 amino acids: CASSTRDPAYEQYF. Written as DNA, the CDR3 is TGTGCCAGCAGCACGAGGGACCCAGCCTACGAGCAGTACTTC.

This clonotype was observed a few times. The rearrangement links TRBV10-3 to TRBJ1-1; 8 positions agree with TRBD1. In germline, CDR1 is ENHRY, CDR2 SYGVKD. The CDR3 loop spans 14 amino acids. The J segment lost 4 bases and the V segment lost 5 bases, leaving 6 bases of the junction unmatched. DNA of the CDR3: TGTGCCATCAGTAAACAGGGGGAATTCACTGAAGCTTTCTTT. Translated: CAISKQGEFTEAFF.

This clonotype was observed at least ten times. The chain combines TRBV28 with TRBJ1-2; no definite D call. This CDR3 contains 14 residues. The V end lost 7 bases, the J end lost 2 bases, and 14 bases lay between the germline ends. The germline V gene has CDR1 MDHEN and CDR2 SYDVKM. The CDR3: CASTLGWQNYGYTF. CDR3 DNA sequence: TGTGCCAGCACCCTAGGGTGGCAGAACTATGGCTACACCTTC.

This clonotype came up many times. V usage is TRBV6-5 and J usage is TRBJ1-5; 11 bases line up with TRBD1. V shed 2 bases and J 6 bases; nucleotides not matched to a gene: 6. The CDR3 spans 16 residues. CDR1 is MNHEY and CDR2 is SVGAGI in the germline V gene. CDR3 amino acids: CASSYLGTGGGQPQHF. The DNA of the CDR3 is TGTGCCAGCAGTTACCTTGGGACAGGGGGGGGTCAGCCCCAGCATTTT.

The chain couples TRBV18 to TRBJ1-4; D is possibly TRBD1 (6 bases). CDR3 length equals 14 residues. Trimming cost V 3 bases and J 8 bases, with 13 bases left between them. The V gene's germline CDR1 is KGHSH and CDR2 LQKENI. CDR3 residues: CASSPTGSEEKLFF. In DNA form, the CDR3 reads TGTGCCAGCTCACCTACAGGGTCGGAGGAAAAACTGTTTTTT.

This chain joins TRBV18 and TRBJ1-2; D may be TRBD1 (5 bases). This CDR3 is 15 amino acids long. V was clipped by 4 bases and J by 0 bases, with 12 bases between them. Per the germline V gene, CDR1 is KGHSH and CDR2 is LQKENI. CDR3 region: CASSRSRGANYGYTF. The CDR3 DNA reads TGTGCCAGCTCACGCTCAAGGGGAGCTAACTATGGCTACACCTTC.

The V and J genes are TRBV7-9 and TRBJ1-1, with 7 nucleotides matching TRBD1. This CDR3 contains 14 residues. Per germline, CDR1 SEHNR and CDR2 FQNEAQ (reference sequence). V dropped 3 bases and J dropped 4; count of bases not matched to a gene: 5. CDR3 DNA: TGTGCCAGCAGCTTCCAGGGGGTTGGCACTGAAGCTTTCTTT. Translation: CASSFQGVGTEAFF.

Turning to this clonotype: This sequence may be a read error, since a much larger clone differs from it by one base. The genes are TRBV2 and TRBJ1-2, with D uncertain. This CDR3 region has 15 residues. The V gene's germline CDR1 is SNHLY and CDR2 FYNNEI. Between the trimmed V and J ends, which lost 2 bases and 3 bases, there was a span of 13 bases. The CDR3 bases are TGTGCCAGCAGTGAAATGGCCAGGAGGGACTATGGCTACACCTTC. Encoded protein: CASSEMARRDYGYTF.

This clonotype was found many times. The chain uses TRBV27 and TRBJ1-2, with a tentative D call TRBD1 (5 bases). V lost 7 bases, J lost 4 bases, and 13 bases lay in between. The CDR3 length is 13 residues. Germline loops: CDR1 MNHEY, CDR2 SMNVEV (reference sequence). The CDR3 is CASKPGHPYGYTF. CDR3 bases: TGTGCCAGCAAGCCAGGGCATCCCTATGGCTACACCTTC.

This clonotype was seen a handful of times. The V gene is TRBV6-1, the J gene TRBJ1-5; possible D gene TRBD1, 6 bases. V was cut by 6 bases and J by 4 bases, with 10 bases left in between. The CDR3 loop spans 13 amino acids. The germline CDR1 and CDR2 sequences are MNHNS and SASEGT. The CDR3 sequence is CASRDTGNQPQHF. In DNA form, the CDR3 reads TGTGCCAGCAGGGACACAGGGAATCAGCCCCAGCATTTT.

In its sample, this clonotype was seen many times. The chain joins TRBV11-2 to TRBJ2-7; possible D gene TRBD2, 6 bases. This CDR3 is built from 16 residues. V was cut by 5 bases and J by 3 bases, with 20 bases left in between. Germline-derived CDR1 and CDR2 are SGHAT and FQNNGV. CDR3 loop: CASSPDAGTHLYEQYF. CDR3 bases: TGTGCCAGCAGCCCAGACGCCGGGACTCACCTCTACGAGCAGTACTTC.

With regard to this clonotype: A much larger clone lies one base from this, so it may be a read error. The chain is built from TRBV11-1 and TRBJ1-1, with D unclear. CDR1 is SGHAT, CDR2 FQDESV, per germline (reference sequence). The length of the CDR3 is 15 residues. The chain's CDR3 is CASSALGVGNIEAFF. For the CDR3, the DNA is TGTGCCAGCAGCGCTCTTGGCGTCGGGAACATTGAAGCTTTCTTT.

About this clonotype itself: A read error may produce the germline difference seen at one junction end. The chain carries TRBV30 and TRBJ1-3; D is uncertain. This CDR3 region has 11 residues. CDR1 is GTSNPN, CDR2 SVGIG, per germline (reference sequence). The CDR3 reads CAWNLGDTIYF. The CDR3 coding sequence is TGTGCCTGGAATCTTGGAGACACCATATATTTT.

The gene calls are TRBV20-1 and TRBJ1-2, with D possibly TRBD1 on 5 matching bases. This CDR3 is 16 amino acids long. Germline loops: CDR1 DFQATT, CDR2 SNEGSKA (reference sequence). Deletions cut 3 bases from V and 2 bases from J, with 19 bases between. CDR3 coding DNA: TGCAGTGCTAGTAGGGGCGCGCAGATTCGGAACTATGGCTACACCTTC. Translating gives CSASRGAQIRNYGYTF.

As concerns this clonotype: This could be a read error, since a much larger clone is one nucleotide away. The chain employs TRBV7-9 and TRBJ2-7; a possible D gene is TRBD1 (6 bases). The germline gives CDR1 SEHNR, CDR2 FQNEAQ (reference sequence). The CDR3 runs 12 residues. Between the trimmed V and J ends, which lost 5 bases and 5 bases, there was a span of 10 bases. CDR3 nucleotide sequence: TGTGCCAGCAGCCAACAGGGCGACGAGCAGTACTTC. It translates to CASSQQGDEQYF.

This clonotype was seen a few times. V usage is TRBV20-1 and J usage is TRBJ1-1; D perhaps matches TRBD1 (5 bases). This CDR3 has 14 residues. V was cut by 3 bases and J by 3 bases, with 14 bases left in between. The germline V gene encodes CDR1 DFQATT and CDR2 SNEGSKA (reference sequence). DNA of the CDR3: TGCAGTGCTAGTATATGGGGCCGTGACACTGAAGCTTTCTTT. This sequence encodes CSASIWGRDTEAFF.

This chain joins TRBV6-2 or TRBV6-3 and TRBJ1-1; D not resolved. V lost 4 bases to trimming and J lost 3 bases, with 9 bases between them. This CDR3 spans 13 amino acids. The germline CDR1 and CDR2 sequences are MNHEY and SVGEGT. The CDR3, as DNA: TGTGCCAGCAGTTCAAAGGGTGACACTGAAGCTTTCTTT. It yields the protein CASSSKGDTEAFF.